This T cell receptor (beta chain) was sequenced in a study of spatial heterogeneity in lung cancer. Whole-study context: Raw reads showed each unique TCR and UMI combination turning up more than ten times on average.

The CDR3 has 15 amino acids. Per the germline V gene, CDR1 is LGHDT and CDR2 is YNNKEL (reference sequence). The germline V and J ends were trimmed by 7 bases and 4 bases, with 17 bases remaining between them. The sample's time point: sample taken at primary tumor resection. Whole RNA, isolated from tumor, nontumor lung or frozen PBMC, was sequenced without prior sorting. This clonotype was counted ten times or more. TCR cDNA molecules each carried a unique molecular identifier. A single record per CDR3 protein comes from TCRdb applying MiXCR to the 5' RACE reads. The sample contains some 100,000 distinct CDR3 sequences, less than 15% of which appear only once.

The chain uses TRBV3-1 and TRBJ2-1; the D call may be TRBD1 or TRBD2 (6 bases each). The TCR comes from a male donor with early-stage non-small cell lung cancer. The sequenced sample was PBMCs, obtained at surgery. The CDR3 DNA reads as TGTGCCAGCACCTGGTGGGGGGCCCTGTACAATGAGCAGTTCTTC. Protein sequence: CASTWWGALYNEQFF.